This paragraph covers one T cell receptor beta chain sequence. What it recognizes is unknown. 5'RACE with constant-segment primers built TCRalpha and TCRbeta cDNA libraries with UMIs. TCRdb redid the calling of the 5' RACE reads with MiXCR, one entry per CDR3 protein. The sample comprises 450,000 or so distinct CDR3 sequences, approximately 25% of which are singletons, and 9.5% to 15% rests with the top ten. These data originate in a study of T-cell memory formation after mild COVID-19. Points from the study as a whole: Most CD4+ clones that shrank were in CM and EM, while CD8+ ones turned up in EMRA. Pre-infection memory carried some responding clones, suggesting that cross-reactive memory joined.

This CDR3 has 15 amino acids. The receptor was isolated from an adult woman who had mild COVID-19 (a few samples of this study predate the infection). Cell type and time point are not known. V gene TRBV21-1 combines with J gene TRBJ2-2; the listed D gene, TRBD2, was not tested against the DNA. TRBV21-1 is reported as a pseudogene. Sequencing was done on a sample of PBMCs or a T cell subset sorted from them (not recorded which). The CDR3 DNA reads TGTGCCAGCAGGGCCAGAAGCGGGGGGGCCGGGGAGCTGTTTTTT. Protein sequence: CASRARSGGAGELFF.